The 21 T cell receptor beta chains given below trace back to one sample, sequenced in a study of blood T cell repertoires in COVID-19. Profiling relied on immunoSEQ multiplex PCR, and the TCRdb table lists in-frame clones only, not all of them. The data contain a few hundred thousand clones, approximately 89% of them singletons. The sequenced sample consisted of peripheral blood. All receptors derive from a woman in her sixties with COVID-19, enrolled during active disease.

DNA of the CDR3: TGTGCCAGCAGCAAGTACCAGGGTCCCTATGGCTACACCTTC. Amino acid sequence: CASSKYQGPYGYTF. The genes are TRBV21-1 and TRBJ1-2; the listed D gene, TRBD1, was not tested against the DNA. TRBV21-1 is deemed a pseudogene. CDR3 length: 14 residues.

V usage is TRBV6-6 and J usage is TRBJ1-4; D call uncertain. CDR3 length: 16 amino acids. V lost 6 bases and J lost 1, with 15 bases in between. The germline CDR1 and CDR2 sequences are MNHNY and SVGAGI (reference sequence). CDR3 DNA sequence: TGTGCCAGCAGGAGAGGGCGTGATGGAACTAATGAAAAACTGTTTTTT. Translated: CASRRGRDGTNEKLFF.

The CDR3 coding sequence is TGTGCCTGGAGTCGCAGGGGGCGCGGGGGGGAGCTGTTTTTT. It is translated as CAWSRRGRGGELFF. The chain combines TRBV30 with TRBJ2-2; 8 bases fit TRBD1. V lost 2 bases and J lost 8; bases outside the gene matches: 7. The length of the CDR3 is 14 residues. Looked up from germline, CDR1 is GTSNPN and CDR2 is SVGIG (reference sequence).

The chain links TRBV28 to TRBJ2-5; TRBD2 matches 14 bases. The CDR3 extends over 18 amino acids. V gave up 5 bases and J gave up 0 bases; unmatched junction bases: 8. The germline CDR1 and CDR2 sequences are MDHEN and SYDVKM. In DNA, the CDR3 is TGTGCCAGCAGTGGATGGACTAGCGGGGGGACGTACCAAGAGACCCAGTACTTC. It yields the protein CASSGWTSGGTYQETQYF. Supplemented by reference TRBV28 and TRBJ2-5, the full variable domain reads DVKVTQSSRYLVKRTGEKVFLECVQDMDHENMFWYRQDPGLGLRLIYFSYDVKMKEKGDIPEGYSVSREKKERFSLILESASTNQTSMYLCASSGWTSGGTYQETQYFGPGTRLLVL.

The chain couples TRBV10-3 to TRBJ1-5; D possibly corresponds to TRBD1 (5 bases). The germline V gene has CDR1 ENHRY and CDR2 SYGVKD. This CDR3 spans 15 amino acids. The V gene lost 3 bases and the J gene lost 4 bases, with 13 bases spanning the gap. This CDR3 reads CAISDPGRGNQPQHF. CDR3 DNA: TGTGCCATCAGTGATCCCGGTAGGGGAAATCAGCCCCAGCATTTT.

The chain couples TRBV3-1 (or the pseudogene TRBV3-2) to TRBJ1-1; D might be TRBD1 (5 bases). Trimming stripped 5 bases from V and 0 bases from J, with 13 bases between. The length of the CDR3 is 15 residues. Per the germline V gene, CDR1 is LGHDT and CDR2 is YNNKEL (reference sequence). CDR3 sequence: CASSINRNMNTEAFF. CDR3 in DNA: TGTGCCAGCAGCATCAACAGGAATATGAACACTGAAGCTTTCTTT.

This clone was observed a single time. The rearrangement links TRBV5-1 to TRBJ2-3; D call uncertain. The CDR3 runs 14 residues. The V gene lost 2 bases and the J gene lost 4 bases, with 11 bases spanning the gap. Per germline, CDR1 SGHRS and CDR2 YFSETQ. The CDR3 DNA reads TGCGCCAGCAGCTTCTATGGTAGTCCAGATACGCAGTATTTT. It is translated as CASSFYGSPDTQYF.

V usage is TRBV11-2 and J usage is TRBJ1-1, with a possible D match to TRBD1 (5 bases). Per germline, CDR1 SGHAT and CDR2 FQNNGV. Trimming removed 4 bases from V and 1 base from J, with 22 bases in between. The CDR3 loop spans 18 amino acids. The CDR3 spells CASSSLTVDPTPNTEAFF. The CDR3 nucleotides read TGTGCCAGCAGCTCCCTGACAGTGGACCCAACCCCGAACACTGAAGCTTTCTTT.

The chain carries TRBV5-1 and TRBJ2-5; 9 bases agree with TRBD2. Germline V gene data show CDR1 as SGHRS and CDR2 as YFSETQ. The CDR3 extends over 15 amino acids. The V gene end was trimmed by 2 bases and the J gene end by 5 bases; junction bases not matched to a gene: 7. CDR3 sequence reads: CASSFQASGVETQYF. The CDR3 DNA reads as TGCGCCAGCAGCTTTCAAGCTAGCGGGGTGGAGACCCAGTACTTC.

J is TRBJ1-1 and V is TRBV28, with 8 nucleotides matching TRBD1. J gave up 3 bases and V 5 bases, and 5 bases lay outside the gene matches. There are 14 residues in the CDR3. The V gene's germline CDR1 is MDHEN and CDR2 SYDVKM. CDR3 sequence: CASSQGAGDTEAFF. The CDR3 DNA follows: TGTGCCAGCAGTCAGGGGGCCGGGGACACTGAAGCTTTCTTT.

CDR3 in DNA: TGTGCCAGTATGGAAGGATTTGGGAGTTCACCCCTCCACTTT. Its translation: CASMEGFGSSPLHF. This chain uses TRBV6-5 with TRBJ1-6; D remains unclear. V was clipped by 9 bases and J by 9 bases, with 18 bases between them. CDR3 length: 14 amino acids. The germline gives CDR1 MNHEY, CDR2 SVGAGI.

This chain links TRBV6-6 with TRBJ1-3, with D perhaps TRBD1 (6 bases). Trimming left V 2 bases short and J 0 bases short, with 11 bases between. CDR1 MNHNY and CDR2 SVGAGI come from the germline V gene (reference sequence). The CDR3 loop spans 16 amino acids. The CDR3 DNA reads TGTGCCAGCAGTTACCCGACAGGCACCTCTGGAAACACCATATATTTT. As protein: CASSYPTGTSGNTIYF.

J is TRBJ1-4 and V is TRBV6-6; D possibly corresponds to TRBD1 (5 bases). There are 16 residues in the CDR3. Germline values: CDR1 MNHNY, CDR2 SVGAGI (reference sequence). V was clipped by 6 bases and J by 6 bases, with 20 bases between them. The DNA for the CDR3 is TGTGCCAGCAGAGGAGGGACGGATCCTTACGATGAAAAACTGTTTTTT. Its protein is CASRGGTDPYDEKLFF.

The J gene is TRBJ1-1, the V gene TRBV18, with 7 bases that match TRBD1. The CDR3 covers 17 residues. The germline V gene encodes CDR1 KGHSH and CDR2 LQKENI. V was clipped by 5 bases and J by 4 bases; unmatched bases: 16. The CDR3 here is CASSSLLDRALGTEAFF. The CDR3 coding sequence is TGTGCCAGCTCATCGCTACTCGACAGGGCCCTAGGCACTGAAGCTTTCTTT.

This clone was detected ten times or more. The chain is built from TRBV2 and TRBJ1-5; D unclear. Looked up from germline, CDR1 is SNHLY and CDR2 is FYNNEI. V dropped 2 bases and J dropped 6 bases, with 11 bases sitting between them. The CDR3 sequence is 14 residues long. The chain's CDR3 is CASSERASGQPQHF. DNA for the CDR3: TGTGCCAGCAGTGAAAGAGCCTCGGGTCAGCCCCAGCATTTT.

The V gene is TRBV4-1, the J gene TRBJ1-4; 8 positions match TRBD1. V gave up 4 bases and J gave up 3 bases; unmatched junction bases: 10. From germline, CDR1 is MGHRA and CDR2 YSYEKL. The CDR3 loop spans 17 amino acids. Here the CDR3 DNA reads TGCGCCAGCAGCCCCGTATCCAGGGGGCATTCTAATGAAAAACTGTTTTTT. Its translation is CASSPVSRGHSNEKLFF.

The chain has TRBV5-1 and TRBJ2-3; tentatively, D is TRBD1 (6 bases). Germline assignment: CDR1 SGHRS and CDR2 YFSETQ. The CDR3 is 15 residues long. Trimming removed 5 bases from V and 2 bases from J, with 15 bases in between. Written as DNA, the CDR3 is TGCGCCAGCAGGCCAGGCCACAGGGACACAGATACGCAGTATTTT. It codes for CASRPGHRDTDTQYF.

Notes on this clone: The same CDR3 is also encoded by other DNA sequences in this sample. The genes are TRBV6-5 and TRBJ1-1; 7 bases are shared with TRBD1. Germline assignment: CDR1 MNHEY and CDR2 SVGAGI. The ends lost 6 bases at V and 1 base at J; junction bases unmatched: 5. CDR3 size: 14 residues. CDR3 sequence reads: CASSLQGTNTEAFF. CDR3 nucleotide sequence: TGTGCCAGCAGCCTACAGGGGACGAACACTGAAGCTTTCTTT.

This chain joins TRBV9 and TRBJ1-5, with a weak D call TRBD1 (5 bases). The germline V gene encodes CDR1 SGDLS and CDR2 YYNGEE. The CDR3 is 14 residues long. The V and J ends lost 0 bases and 2 bases respectively, with 6 bases between them. The CDR3 coding sequence is TGTGCCAGCAGCGTAGAAGGGGGCAATCAGCCCCAGCATTTT. As protein: CASSVEGGNQPQHF.

The chain joins TRBV6-5 to TRBJ1-2; 7 bases match TRBD1. V was pared by 4 bases and J by 4 bases, with 6 bases of the junction left unmatched. The germline V gene has CDR1 MNHEY and CDR2 SVGAGI. CDR3 length equals 14 residues. Here the CDR3 DNA reads TGTGCCAGCAGTTCTAGGGGGCTTCTCTATGGCTACACCTTC. Encoded protein: CASSSRGLLYGYTF.

This clone was detected only once. This sequence joins TRBV19 and TRBJ1-2, with TRBD1 identical over 9 bases. The CDR3 is made up of 15 amino acids. After removal of 5 bases from V and 2 bases from J, the junction contained 6 bases not matched to a gene. CDR1 and CDR2 from the germline V gene are LNHDA and SQIVND (reference sequence). The CDR3 is CASSFRDRVNYGYTF. The DNA for the CDR3 is TGTGCCAGTAGTTTCCGGGACAGGGTAAACTATGGCTACACCTTC.